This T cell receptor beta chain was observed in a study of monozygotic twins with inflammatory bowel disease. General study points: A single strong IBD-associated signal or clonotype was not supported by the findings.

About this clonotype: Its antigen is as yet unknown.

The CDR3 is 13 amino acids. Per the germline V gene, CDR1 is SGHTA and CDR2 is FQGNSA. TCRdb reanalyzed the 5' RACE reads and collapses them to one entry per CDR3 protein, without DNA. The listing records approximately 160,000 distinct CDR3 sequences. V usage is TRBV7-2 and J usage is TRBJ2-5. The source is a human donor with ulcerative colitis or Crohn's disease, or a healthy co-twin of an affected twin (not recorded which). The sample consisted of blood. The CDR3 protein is CASSLSVGETQYF.